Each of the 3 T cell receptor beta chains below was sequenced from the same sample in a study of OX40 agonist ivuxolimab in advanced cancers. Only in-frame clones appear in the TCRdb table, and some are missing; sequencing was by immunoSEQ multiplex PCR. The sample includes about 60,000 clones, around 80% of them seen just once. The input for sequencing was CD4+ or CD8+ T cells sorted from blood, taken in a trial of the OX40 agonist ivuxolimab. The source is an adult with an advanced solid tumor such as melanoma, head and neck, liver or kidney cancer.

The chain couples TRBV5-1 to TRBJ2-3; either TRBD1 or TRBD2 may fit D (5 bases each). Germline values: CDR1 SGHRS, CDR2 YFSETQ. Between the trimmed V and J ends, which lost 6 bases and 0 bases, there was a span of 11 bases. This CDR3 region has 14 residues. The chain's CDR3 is CASMGPTSTDTQYF. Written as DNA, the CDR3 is TGCGCCAGCATGGGACCCACTAGCACAGATACGCAGTATTTT.

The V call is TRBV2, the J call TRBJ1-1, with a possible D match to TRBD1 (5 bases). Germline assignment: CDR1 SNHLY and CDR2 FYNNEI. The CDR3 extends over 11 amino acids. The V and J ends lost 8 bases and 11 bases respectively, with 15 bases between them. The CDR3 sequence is CASEVGGDAFF. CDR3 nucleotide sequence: TGTGCCAGCGAGGTGGGGGGTGATGCTTTCTTT.

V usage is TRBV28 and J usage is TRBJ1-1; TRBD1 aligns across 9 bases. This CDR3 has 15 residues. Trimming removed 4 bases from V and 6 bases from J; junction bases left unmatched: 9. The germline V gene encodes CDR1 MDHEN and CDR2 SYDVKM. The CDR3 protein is CASSSFGQGKSEAFF. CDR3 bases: TGTGCCAGCAGTTCATTCGGACAGGGGAAATCTGAAGCTTTCTTT. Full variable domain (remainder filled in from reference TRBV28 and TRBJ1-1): DVKVTQSSRYLVKRTGEKVFLECVQDMDHENMFWYRQDPGLGLRLIYFSYDVKMKEKGDIPEGYSVSREKKERFSLILESASTNQTSMYLCASSSFGQGKSEAFFGQGTRLTVV.